This T cell receptor (beta chain) was identified in a study of tumour-infiltrating T cells in Burkitt lymphoma. Study information: Survival, overall and progression-free, tracked with productive clonality.

The data were produced by immunoSEQ multiplex PCR, yet TCRdb's version contains in-frame clones alone and is incomplete. The repertoire holds around 2,500 clones, with approximately 85% as singletons. The V gene's germline CDR1 is MGHRA and CDR2 YSYEKL. V trimming: 2 bases; J trimming: 5 bases; junction bases outside the gene matches: 3. The CDR3 is 15 residues long. This TCR came from a human donor with diffuse large B-cell lymphoma. The chain uses TRBV4-1 and TRBJ2-3; 11 bases match TRBD2. Sequenced material: tumor tissue. The CDR3 nucleotides read TGCGCCAGCAGCCAACTAGCGGGAGGAGGAGATACGCAGTATTTT. Translating gives CASSQLAGGGDTQYF.